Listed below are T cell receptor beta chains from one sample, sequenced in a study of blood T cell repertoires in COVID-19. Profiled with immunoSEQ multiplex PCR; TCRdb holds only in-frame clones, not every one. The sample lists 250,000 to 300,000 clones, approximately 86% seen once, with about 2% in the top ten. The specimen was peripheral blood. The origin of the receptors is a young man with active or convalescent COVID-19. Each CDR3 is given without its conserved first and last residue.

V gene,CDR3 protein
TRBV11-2,ASSQNRGGQPQH
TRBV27,ASSQDRVRSPLH
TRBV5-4,ASSQPGTFGGNEQF
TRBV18,ASSTGQGAYEQY
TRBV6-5,ASTTDRSVTEAF
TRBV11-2,ASNGGGASEAF
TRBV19,ASTPYGSYGYT
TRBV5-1,ASAPAPGGGEQY
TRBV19,ASSQNTGNTEAF
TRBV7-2,ASSKDRLETQY
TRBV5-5,ASVGLGGTGELF
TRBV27,ASRRGREKLF
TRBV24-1,ATRHRTGLYLDSNQPQH
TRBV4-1,ASSQTESSYNSPLH
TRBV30,AWSVSGQYTDTQY
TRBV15,ATSRVQASLNQPQH
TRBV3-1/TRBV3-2,ASSQLSRGASPLH
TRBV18,ASSPSDRGNSPLH
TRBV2,ASINRDISTDTQY
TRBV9,ASSVRAGSNTGELF
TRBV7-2,ASSLGGGGAYEQY
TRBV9,ASSVSGGSSYEQY
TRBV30,AWSYDGGPGELF
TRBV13,ASSLTLLTSGGAWTATGELF
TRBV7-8,ASSLSTGGQPQH
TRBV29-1,SAEQNTEAF
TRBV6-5,ASSYSGRGGQETQY
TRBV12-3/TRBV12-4,ASSQGYTEAF
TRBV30,AWSLGQDRVNEKLF